This T cell receptor (beta chain) derives from a study of T cell responses to AZD1222 COVID-19 vaccine. Clones were read by immunoSEQ multiplex PCR, and TCRdb kept only the in-frame ones, dropping some. The sample carries about 81,000 clones, approximately 89% recorded once. There are 18 residues in the CDR3. Looked up from germline, CDR1 is MNHEY and CDR2 is SMNVEV (reference sequence). V was clipped by 6 bases and J by 4 bases; unmatched bases: 13. Points from the study as a whole: There were vaccine-associated CD4 TCRs across spike, dominant at 160-218 and 743-854. Close to half of spike-specific TCRs reportedly recognize unmutated variant regions. Spike-specific TCR breadth and depth went up after people got two AZD1222 doses. Only 6 or 7 individuals given AZD1222 were seropositive at baseline.

As for this clone: Its specificity is not known.

V usage is TRBV27 and J usage is TRBJ2-3; 13 positions agree with TRBD2. The receptor was isolated from an adult who received the AZD1222 COVID-19 vaccine. Source: peripheral blood, taken 28 days after the second AZD1222 dose. CDR3 coding DNA: TGTGCCAGCAGCTACACTCTCGGACTAGCGGGAGTTCCAGATACGCAGTATTTT. Translated, it gives CASSYTLGLAGVPDTQYF.